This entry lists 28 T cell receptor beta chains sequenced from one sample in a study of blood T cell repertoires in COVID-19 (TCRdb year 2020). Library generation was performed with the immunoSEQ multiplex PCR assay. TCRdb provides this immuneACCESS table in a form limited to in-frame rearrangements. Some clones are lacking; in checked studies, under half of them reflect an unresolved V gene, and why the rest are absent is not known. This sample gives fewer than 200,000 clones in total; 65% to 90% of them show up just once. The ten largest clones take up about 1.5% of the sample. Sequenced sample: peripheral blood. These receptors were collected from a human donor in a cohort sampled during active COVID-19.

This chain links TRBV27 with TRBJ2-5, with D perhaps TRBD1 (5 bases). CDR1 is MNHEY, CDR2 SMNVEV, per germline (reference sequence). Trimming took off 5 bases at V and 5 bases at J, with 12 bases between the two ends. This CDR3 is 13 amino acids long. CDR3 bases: TGTGCCAGCAGTCAGCAGGCAGGGGAGACCCAGTACTTC. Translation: CASSQQAGETQYF.

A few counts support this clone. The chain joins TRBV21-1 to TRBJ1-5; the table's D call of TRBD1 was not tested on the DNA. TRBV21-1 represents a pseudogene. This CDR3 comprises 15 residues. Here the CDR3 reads CASSTPLGVGQPQHF. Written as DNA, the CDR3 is TGTGCCAGCAGTACCCCTTTAGGGGTGGGACAGCCCCAGCATTTT.

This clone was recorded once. The CDR3 region has the DNA TGTGCCAGCAGACTGGGACAGGGGGTGTCCTACGAGCAGTACTTC. This sequence encodes CASRLGQGVSYEQYF. This rearrangement joins TRBV28 to TRBJ2-7; 11 bases agree with TRBD1. The junction had 5 bases not matched to a gene; V was cut back by 6 bases and J by 1 base. The germline CDR1 and CDR2 sequences are MDHEN and SYDVKM. This CDR3 is 15 amino acids long.

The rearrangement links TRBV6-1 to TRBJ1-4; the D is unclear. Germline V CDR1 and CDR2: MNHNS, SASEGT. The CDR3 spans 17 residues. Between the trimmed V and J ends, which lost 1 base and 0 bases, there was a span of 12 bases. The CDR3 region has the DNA TGTGCCAGCAGTGAAGAATTGAGTCGTGCAACTAATGAAAAACTGTTTTTT. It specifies CASSEELSRATNEKLFF.

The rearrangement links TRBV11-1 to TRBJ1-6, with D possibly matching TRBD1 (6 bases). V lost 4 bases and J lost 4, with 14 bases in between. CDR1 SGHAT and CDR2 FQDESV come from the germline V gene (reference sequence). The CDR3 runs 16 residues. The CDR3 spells CASSSFGQLYNSPLHF. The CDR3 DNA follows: TGTGCCAGCAGCTCATTCGGACAGCTTTATAATTCACCCCTCCACTTT.

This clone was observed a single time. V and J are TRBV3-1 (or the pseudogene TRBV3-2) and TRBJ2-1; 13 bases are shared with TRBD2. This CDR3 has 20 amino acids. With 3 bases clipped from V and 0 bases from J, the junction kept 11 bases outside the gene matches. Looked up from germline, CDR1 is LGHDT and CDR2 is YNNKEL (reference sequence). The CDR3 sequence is CASSQYPGTSGKNSYNEQFF. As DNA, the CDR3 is TGTGCCAGCAGCCAGTACCCCGGGACTAGCGGGAAGAACTCCTACAATGAGCAGTTCTTC.

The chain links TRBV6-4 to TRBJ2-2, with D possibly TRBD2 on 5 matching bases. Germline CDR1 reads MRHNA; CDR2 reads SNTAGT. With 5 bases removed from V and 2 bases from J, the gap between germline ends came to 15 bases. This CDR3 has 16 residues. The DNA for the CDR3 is TGTGCCAGCAGTCTCTCCGGAGGCGACAACACCGGGGAGCTGTTTTTT. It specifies CASSLSGGDNTGELFF.

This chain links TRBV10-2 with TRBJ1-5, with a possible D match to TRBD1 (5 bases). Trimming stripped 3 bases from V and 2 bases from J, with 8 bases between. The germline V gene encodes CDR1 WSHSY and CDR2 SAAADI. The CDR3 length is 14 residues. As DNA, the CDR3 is TGCGCCAGCAGTGACGGGGGTGGCAATCAGCCCCAGCATTTT. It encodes CASSDGGGNQPQHF.

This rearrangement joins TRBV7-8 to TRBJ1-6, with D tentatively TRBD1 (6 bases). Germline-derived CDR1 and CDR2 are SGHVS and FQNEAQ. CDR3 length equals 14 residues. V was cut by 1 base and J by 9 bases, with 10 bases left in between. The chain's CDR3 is CASSLDRVGSPLHF. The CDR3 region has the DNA TGTGCCAGCAGCTTAGACAGGGTTGGTTCACCCCTCCACTTT.

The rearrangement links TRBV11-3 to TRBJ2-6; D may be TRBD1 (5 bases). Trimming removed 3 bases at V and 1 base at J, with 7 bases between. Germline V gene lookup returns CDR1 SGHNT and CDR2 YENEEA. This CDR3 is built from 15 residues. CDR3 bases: TGTGCCAGCAGCTTCGCAGGGTCTGGGGCCAACGTCCTGACTTTC. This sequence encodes CASSFAGSGANVLTF.

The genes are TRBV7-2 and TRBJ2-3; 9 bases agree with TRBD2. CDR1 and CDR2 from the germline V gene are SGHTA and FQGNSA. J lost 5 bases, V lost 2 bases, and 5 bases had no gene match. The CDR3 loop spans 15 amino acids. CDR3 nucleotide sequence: TGTGCCAGCAGCTTAAAAGCGGGAGGAATAGATACGCAGTATTTT. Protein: CASSLKAGGIDTQYF.

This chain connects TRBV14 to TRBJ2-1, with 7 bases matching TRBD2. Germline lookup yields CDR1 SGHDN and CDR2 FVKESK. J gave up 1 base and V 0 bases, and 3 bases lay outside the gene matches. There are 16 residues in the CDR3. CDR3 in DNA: TGTGCCAGCAGCCAAGATCTCGGGGGGTCCTACAATGAGCAGTTCTTC. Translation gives CASSQDLGGSYNEQFF.

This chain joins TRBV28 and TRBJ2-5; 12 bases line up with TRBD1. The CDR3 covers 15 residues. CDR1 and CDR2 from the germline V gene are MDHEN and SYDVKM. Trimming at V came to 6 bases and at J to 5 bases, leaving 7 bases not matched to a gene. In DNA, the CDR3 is TGTGCCAGCAGCCCGGGGACAGGGGGCTTGGAGACCCAGTACTTC. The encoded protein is CASSPGTGGLETQYF.

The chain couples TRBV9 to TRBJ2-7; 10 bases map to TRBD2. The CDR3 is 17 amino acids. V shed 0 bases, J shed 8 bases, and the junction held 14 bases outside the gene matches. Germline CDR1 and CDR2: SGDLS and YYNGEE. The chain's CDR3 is CASSVAGVTSGKYKQYF. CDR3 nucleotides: TGTGCCAGCAGCGTAGCGGGGGTCACTAGCGGGAAGTACAAGCAGTACTTC.

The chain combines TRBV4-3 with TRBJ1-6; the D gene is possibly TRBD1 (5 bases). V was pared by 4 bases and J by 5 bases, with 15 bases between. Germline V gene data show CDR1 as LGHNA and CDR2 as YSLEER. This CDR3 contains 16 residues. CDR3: CASSRQFSGDNSPLHF. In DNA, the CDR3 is TGCGCCAGCAGCCGACAGTTCTCGGGCGATAATTCACCCCTCCACTTT.

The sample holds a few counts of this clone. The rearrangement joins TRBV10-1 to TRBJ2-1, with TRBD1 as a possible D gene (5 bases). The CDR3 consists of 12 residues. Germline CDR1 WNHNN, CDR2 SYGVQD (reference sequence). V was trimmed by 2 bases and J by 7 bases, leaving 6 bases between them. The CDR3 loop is CASSEAGNEQFF. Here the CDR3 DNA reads TGCGCCAGCAGTGAGGCAGGGAATGAGCAGTTCTTC.

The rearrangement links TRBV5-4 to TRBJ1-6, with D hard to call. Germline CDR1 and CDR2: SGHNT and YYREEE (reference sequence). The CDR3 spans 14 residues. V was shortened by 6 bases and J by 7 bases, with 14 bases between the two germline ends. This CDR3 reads CASNQRGPNSPLHF. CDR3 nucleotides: TGTGCCAGCAACCAGCGCGGGCCCAATTCACCCCTCCACTTT.

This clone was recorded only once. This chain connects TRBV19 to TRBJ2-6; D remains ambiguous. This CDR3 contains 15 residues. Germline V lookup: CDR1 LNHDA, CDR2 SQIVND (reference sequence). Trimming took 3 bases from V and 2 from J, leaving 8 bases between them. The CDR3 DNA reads TGTGCCAGTAGTATCGGAGTGGCTGGGGCCAACGTCCTGACTTTC. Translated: CASSIGVAGANVLTF.

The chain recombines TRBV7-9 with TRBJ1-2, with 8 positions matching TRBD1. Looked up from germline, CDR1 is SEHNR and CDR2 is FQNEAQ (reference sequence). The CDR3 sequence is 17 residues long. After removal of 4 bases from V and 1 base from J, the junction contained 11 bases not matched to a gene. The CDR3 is CASSSRDRRGVNYGYTF. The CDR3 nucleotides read TGTGCCAGCAGCTCACGGGACAGGAGAGGGGTTAACTATGGCTACACCTTC. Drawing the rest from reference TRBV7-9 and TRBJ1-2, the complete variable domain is DTGVSQNPRHKITKRGQNVTFRCDPISEHNRLYWYRQTLGQGPEFLTYFQNEAQLEKSRLLSDRFSAERPKGSFSTLEIQRTEQGDSAMYLCASSSRDRRGVNYGYTFGSGTRLTVV.

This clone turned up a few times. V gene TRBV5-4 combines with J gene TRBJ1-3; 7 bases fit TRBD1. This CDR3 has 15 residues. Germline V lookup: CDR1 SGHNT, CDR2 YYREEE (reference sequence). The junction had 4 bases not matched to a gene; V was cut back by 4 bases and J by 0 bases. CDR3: CASSLDRASGNTIYF. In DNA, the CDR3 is TGTGCCAGCAGCCTAGACAGGGCCTCTGGAAACACCATATATTTT.

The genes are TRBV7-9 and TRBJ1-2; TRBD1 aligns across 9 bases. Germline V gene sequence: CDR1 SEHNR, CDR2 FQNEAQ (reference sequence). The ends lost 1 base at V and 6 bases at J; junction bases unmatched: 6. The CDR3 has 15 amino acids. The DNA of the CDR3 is TGTGCCAGCAGCTTAGTCCCCGGGACAGGGAATGGCTACACCTTC. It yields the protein CASSLVPGTGNGYTF.

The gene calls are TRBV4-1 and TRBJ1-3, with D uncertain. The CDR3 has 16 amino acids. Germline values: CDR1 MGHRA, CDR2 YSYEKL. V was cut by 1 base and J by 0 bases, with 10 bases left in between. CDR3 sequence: CASSQGLTASGNTIYF. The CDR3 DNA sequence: TGCGCCAGCAGCCAAGGTCTCACAGCCTCTGGAAACACCATATATTTT.

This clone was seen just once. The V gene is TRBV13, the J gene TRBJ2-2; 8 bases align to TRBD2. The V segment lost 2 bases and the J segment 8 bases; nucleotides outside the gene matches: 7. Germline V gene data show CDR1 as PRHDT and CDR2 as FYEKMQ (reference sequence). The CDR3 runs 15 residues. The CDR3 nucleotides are TGTGCCAGCAGCTTAAAACGGGAGGGCCTGGGGGAGCTGTTTTTT. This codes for CASSLKREGLGELFF.

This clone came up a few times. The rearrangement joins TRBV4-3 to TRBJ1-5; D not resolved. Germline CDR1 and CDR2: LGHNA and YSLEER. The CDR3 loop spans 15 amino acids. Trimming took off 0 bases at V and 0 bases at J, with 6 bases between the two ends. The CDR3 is CASSQDTGSNQPQHF. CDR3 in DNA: TGCGCCAGCAGCCAAGATACGGGTAGCAATCAGCCCCAGCATTTT.

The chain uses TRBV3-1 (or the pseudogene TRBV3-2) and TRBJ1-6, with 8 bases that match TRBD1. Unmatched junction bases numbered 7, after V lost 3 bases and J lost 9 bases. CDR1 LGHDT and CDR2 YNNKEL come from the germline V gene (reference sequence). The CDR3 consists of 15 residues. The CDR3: CASSHQTGAGSPLHF. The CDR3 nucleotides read TGTGCCAGCAGCCACCAGACAGGGGCTGGTTCACCCCTCCACTTT.

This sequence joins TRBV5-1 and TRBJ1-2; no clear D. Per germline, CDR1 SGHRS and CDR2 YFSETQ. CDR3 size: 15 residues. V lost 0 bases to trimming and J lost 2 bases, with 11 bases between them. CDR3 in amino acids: CASSLAAGLNYGYTF. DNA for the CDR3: TGCGCCAGCAGCTTGGCCGCGGGATTGAACTATGGCTACACCTTC.

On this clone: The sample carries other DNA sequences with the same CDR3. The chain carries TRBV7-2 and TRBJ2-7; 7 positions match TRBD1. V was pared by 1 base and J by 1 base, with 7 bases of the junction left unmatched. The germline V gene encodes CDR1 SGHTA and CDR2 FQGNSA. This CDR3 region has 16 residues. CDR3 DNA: TGTGCCAGCAGCTTAGGGGGGACAGCACTTTCCTACGAGCAGTACTTC. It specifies CASSLGGTALSYEQYF.

CDR3 residues: CASSPGGAYEQYF. The CDR3 DNA is TGTGCCAGCAGCCCCGGGGGGGCCTACGAGCAGTACTTC. This chain joins TRBV7-6 and TRBJ2-7; TRBD2 matches at 8 bases. Losses at the gene ends were 5 bases for V and 2 bases for J; bases not matched to a gene: 2. The germline gives CDR1 SGHVS, CDR2 FNYEAQ. This CDR3 region has 13 residues.